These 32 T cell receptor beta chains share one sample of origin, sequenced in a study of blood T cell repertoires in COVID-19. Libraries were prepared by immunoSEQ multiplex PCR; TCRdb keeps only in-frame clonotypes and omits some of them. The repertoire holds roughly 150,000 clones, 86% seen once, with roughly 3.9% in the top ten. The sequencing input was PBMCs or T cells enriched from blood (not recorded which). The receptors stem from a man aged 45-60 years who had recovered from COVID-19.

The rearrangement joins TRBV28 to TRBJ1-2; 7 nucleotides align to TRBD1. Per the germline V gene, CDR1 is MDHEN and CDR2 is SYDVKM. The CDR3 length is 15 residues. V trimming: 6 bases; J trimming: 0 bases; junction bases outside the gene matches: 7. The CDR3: CASSPGTASNYGYTF. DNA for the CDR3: TGTGCCAGCAGCCCGGGGACAGCCTCTAACTATGGCTACACCTTC.

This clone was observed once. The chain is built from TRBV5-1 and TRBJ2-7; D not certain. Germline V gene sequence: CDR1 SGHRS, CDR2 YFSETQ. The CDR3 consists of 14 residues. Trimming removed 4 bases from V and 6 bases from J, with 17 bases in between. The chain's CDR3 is CASSPDSANLEQYF. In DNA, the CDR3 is TGCGCCAGCAGCCCCGACTCCGCCAATCTCGAGCAGTACTTC.

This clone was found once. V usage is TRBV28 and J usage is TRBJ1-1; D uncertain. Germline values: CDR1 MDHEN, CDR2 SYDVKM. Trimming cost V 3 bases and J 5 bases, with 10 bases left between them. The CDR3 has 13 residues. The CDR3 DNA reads TGTGCCAGCAGTTTGGCGGGAGTTACTGAAGCTTTCTTT. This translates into CASSLAGVTEAFF.

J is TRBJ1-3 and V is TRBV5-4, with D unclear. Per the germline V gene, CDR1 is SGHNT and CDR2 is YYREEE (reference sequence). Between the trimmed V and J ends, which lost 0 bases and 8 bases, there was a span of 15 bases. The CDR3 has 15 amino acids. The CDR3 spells CASSLGRTPFDTIYF. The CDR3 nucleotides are TGTGCCAGCAGCTTGGGGCGGACTCCCTTCGACACCATATATTTT.

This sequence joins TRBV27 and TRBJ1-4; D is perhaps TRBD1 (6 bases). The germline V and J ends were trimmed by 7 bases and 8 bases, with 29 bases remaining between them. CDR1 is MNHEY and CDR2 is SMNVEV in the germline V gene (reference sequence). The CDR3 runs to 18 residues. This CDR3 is CASNTGPGVPESGEKLFF. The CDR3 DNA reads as TGTGCCAGCAACACAGGGCCTGGGGTTCCCGAGTCGGGCGAAAAACTGTTTTTT.

Here the CDR3 reads CASSYRSRTEAFF. In DNA, the CDR3 is TGTGCCAGCAGTTACAGGTCGAGGACAGAAGCTTTCTTT. V and J are TRBV6-5 and TRBJ1-1, with a tentative D call TRBD1 (5 bases). The V and J ends lost 2 bases and 8 bases respectively, with 12 bases between them. This CDR3 has 13 amino acids. Germline V lookup: CDR1 MNHEY, CDR2 SVGAGI.

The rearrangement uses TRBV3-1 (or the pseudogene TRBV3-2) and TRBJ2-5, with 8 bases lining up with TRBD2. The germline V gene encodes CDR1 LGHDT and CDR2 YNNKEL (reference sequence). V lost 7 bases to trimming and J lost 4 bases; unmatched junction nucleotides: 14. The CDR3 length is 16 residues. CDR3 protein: CASTTRSGGGRETQYF. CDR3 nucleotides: TGTGCCAGCACCACAAGGTCCGGCGGGGGGAGAGAGACCCAGTACTTC.

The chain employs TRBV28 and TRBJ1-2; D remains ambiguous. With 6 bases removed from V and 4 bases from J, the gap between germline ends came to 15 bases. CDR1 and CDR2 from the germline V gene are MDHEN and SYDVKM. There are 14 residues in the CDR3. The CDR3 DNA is TGTGCCAGCAGCACGGCATCGCGGGCCTATGGCTACACCTTC. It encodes CASSTASRAYGYTF.

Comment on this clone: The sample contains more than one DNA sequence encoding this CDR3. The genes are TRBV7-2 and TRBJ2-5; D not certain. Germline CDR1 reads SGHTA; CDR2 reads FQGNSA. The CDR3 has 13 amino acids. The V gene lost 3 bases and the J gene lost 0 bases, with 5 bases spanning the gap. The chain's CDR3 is CASSFPNQETQYF. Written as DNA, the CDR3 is TGTGCCAGCAGCTTCCCAAACCAAGAGACCCAGTACTTC. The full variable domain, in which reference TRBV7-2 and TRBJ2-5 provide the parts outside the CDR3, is GAGVSQSPSNKVTEKGKDVELRCDPISGHTALYWYRQSLGQGLEFLIYFQGNSAPDKSGLPSDRFSAERTGGSVSTLTIQRTQQEDSAVYLCASSFPNQETQYFGPGTRLLVL.

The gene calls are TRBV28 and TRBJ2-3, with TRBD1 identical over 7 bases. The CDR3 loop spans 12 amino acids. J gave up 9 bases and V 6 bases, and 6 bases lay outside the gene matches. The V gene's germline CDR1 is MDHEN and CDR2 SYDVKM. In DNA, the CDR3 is TGTGCCAGCAGCGAACAGGGGTGGACGCAGTATTTT. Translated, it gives CASSEQGWTQYF. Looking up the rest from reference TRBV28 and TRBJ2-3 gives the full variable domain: DVKVTQSSRYLVKRTGEKVFLECVQDMDHENMFWYRQDPGLGLRLIYFSYDVKMKEKGDIPEGYSVSREKKERFSLILESASTNQTSMYLCASSEQGWTQYFGPGTRLTVL.

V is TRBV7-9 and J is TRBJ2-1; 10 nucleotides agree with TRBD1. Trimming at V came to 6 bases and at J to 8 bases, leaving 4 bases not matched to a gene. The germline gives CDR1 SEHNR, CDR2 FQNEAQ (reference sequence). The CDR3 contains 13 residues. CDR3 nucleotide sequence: TGTGCCAGCAGGATGACAGGGGGCGATGAGCAGTTCTTC. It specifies CASRMTGGDEQFF.

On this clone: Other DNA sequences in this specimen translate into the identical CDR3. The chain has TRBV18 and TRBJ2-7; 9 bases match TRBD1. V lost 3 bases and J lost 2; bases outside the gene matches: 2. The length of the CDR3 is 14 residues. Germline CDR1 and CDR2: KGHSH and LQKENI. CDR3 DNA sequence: TGTGCCAGCTCACCGGGACAGGGAGCCTACGAGCAGTACTTC. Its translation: CASSPGQGAYEQYF. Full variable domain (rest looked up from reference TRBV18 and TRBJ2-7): NAGVMQNPRHLVRRRGQEARLRCSPMKGHSHVYWYRQLPEEGLKFMVYLQKENIIDESGMPKERFSAEFPKEGPSILRIQQVVRGDSAAYFCASSPGQGAYEQYFGPGTRLTVT.

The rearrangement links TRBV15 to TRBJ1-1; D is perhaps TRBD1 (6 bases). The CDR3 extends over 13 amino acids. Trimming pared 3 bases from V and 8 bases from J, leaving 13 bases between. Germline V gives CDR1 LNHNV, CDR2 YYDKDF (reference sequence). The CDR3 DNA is TGTGCCACCAGCAGGGACAGAGACAGGGAAGCTTTCTTT. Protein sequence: CATSRDRDREAFF. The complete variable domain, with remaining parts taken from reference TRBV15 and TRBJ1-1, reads DAMVIQNPRYQVTQFGKPVTLSCSQTLNHNVMYWYQQKSSQAPKLLFHYYDKDFNNEADTPDNFQSRRPNTSFCFLDIRSPGLGDTAMYLCATSRDRDREAFFGQGTRLTVV.

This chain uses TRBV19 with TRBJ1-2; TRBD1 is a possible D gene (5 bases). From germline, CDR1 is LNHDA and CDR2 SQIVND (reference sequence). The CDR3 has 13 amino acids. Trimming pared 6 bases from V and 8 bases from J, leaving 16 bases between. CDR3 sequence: CASRIGGPGGYTF. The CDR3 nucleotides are TGTGCCAGTAGGATCGGGGGACCGGGGGGCTACACCTTC.

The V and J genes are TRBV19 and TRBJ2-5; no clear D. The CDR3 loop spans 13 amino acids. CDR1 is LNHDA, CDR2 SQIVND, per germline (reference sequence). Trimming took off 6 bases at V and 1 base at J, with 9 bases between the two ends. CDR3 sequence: CASRGSSQETQYF. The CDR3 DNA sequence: TGTGCCAGTAGGGGTAGCTCCCAAGAGACCCAGTACTTC.

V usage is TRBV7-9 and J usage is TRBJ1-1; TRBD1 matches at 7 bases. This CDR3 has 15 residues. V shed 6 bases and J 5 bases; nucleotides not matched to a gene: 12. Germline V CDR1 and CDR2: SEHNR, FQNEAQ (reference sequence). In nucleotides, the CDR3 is TGTGCCAGCAGGAGACAGGGTTCCCAATTAACTGAAGCTTTCTTT. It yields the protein CASRRQGSQLTEAFF.

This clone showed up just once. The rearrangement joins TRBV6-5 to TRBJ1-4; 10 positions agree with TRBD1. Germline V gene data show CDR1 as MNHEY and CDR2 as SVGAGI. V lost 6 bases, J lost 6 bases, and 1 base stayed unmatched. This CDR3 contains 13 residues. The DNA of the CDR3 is TGTGCCAGCAGGACAGGGGGCTATGAAAAACTGTTTTTT. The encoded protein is CASRTGGYEKLFF.

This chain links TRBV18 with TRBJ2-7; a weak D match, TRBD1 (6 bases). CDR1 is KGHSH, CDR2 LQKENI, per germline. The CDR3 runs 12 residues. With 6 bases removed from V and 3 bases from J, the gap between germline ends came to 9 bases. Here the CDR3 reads CASSPDSYEQYF. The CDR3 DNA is TGTGCCAGCTCCCCGGACAGCTACGAGCAGTACTTC.

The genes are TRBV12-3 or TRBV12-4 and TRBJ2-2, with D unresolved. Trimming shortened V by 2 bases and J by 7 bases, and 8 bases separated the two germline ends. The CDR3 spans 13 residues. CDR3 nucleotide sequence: TGTGCCAGCAGTTTATTTCAGGACGGGGAGCTGTTTTTT. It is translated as CASSLFQDGELFF.

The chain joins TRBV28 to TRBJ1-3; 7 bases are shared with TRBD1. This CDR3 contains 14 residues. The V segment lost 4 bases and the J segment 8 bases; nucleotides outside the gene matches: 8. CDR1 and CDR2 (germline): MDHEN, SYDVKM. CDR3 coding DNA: TGTGCCAGCAGTTCAGGGGGATTAGTCGACACCATATATTTT. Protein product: CASSSGGLVDTIYF.

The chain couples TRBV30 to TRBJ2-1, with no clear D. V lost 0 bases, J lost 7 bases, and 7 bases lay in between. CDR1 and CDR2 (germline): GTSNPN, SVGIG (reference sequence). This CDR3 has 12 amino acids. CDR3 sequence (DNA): TGTGCCTGGAGTGTACTCGGGAATGAGCAGTTCTTC. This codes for CAWSVLGNEQFF.

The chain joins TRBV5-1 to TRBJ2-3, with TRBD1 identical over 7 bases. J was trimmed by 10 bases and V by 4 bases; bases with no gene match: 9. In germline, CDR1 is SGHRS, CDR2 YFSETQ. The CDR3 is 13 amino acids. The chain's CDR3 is CASSLTFGTAQYF. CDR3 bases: TGCGCCAGCAGCCTTACCTTCGGGACAGCGCAGTATTTT.

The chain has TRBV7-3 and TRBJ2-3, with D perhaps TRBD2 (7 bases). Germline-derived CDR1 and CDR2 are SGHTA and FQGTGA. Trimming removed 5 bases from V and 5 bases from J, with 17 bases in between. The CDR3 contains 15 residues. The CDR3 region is CASSPWGGRGDTQYF. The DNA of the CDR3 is TGTGCCAGCAGCCCTTGGGGGGGCCGGGGAGATACGCAGTATTTT.

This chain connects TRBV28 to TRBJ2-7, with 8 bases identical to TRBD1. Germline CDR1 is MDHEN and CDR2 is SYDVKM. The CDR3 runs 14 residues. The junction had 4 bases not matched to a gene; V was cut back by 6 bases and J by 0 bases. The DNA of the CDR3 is TGTGCCAGCAGGACAGGGGACCTCTCCTACGAGCAGTACTTC. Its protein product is CASRTGDLSYEQYF.

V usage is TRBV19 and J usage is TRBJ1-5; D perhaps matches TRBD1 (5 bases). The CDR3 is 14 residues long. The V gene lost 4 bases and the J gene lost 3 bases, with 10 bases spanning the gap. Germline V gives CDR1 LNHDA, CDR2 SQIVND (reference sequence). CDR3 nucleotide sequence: TGTGCCAGTAGTAAGGGGCTATACAATCAGCCCCAGCATTTT. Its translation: CASSKGLYNQPQHF.

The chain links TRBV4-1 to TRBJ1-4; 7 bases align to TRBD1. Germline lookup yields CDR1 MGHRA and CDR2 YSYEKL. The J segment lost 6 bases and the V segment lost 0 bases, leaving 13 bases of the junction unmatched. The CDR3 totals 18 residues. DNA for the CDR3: TGCGCCAGCAGCCAAGAGTGGTGGACAGGTACGATTGATGAAAAACTGTTTTTT. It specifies CASSQEWWTGTIDEKLFF.

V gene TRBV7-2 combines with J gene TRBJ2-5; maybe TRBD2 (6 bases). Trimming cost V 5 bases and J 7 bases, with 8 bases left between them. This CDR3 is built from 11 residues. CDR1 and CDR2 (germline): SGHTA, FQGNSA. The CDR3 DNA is TGTGCCAGCAGCCAGGGAGGGACCCAGTACTTC. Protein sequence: CASSQGGTQYF.

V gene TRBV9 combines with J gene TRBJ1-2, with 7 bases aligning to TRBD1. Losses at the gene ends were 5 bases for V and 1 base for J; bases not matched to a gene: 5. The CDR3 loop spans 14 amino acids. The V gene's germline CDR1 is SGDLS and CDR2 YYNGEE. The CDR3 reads CASSPGQNNYGYTF. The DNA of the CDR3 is TGTGCCAGCAGTCCGGGACAGAATAACTATGGCTACACCTTC.

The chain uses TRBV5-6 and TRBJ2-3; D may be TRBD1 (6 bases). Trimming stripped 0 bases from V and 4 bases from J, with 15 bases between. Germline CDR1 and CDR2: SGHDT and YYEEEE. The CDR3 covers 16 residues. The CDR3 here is CASSLAVIRGADTQYF. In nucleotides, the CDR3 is TGTGCCAGCAGCTTGGCAGTAATCAGGGGTGCAGATACGCAGTATTTT.

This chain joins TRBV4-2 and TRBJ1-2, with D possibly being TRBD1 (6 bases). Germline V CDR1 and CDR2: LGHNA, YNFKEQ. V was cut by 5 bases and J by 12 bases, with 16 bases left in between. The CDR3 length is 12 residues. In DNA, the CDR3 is TGTGCCAGCAGCGGGGGCCACACAGTGAACACCTTC. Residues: CASSGGHTVNTF.

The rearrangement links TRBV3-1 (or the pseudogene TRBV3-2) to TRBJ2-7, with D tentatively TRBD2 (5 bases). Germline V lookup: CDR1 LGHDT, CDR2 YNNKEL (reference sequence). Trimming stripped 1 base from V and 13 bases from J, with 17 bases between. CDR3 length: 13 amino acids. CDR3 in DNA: TGTGCCAGCAGCCAAGGGGCTAGCCTACTCGGATACTTC. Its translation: CASSQGASLLGYF.

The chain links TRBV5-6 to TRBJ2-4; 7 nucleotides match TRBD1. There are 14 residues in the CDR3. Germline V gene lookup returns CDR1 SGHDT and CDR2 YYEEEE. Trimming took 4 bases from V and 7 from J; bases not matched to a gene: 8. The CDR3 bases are TGTGCCAGCAGCATGACAGGGCTGTCGAACATTCAGTACTTC. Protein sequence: CASSMTGLSNIQYF.